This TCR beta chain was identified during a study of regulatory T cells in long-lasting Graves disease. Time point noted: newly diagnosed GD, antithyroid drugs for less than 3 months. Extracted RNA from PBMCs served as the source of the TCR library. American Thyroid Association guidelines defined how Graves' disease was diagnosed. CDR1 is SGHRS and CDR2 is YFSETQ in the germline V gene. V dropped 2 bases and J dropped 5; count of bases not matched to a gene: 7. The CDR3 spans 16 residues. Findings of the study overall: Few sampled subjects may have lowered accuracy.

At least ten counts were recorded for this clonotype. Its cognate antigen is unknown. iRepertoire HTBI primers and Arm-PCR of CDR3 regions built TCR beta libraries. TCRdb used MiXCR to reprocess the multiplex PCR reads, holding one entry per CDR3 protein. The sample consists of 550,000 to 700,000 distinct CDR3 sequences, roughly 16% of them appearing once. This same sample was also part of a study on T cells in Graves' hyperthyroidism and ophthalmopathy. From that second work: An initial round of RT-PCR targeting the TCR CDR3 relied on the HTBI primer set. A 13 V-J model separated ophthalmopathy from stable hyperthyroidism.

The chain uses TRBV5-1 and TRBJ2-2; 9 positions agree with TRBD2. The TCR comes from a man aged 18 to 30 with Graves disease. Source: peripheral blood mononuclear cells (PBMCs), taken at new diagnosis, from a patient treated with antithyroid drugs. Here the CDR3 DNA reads TGCGCCAGCAGCTTCTCGGGACTAGCTATGACCGGGGAGCTGTTTTTT. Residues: CASSFSGLAMTGELFF.